These T cell receptor beta chains were read from a single sample in a study of PD-1 blockade in classical Hodgkin lymphoma. The method was immunoSEQ multiplex PCR; TCRdb's version includes in-frame clones alone and lacks a portion of them. The sample has fewer than 7,500 clones, around four fifths seen once. This material consisted of CD4+ T cells from blood, taken at baseline. All receptors derive from a human donor with classical Hodgkin lymphoma. CDR3s include the opening cysteine and the closing phenylalanine or tryptophan. The order of the fields is V gene, J gene, D gene, clone size, CDR3 DNA, CDR3 protein. A D gene is named only where the DNA matches it firmly. For some rows the clone size is stated as once, few or many, or as a class when expanded; others skip it.

TRBV5-1	TRBJ2-5	TRBD2	once	TGCGCCAGCAGCAATAGCGGGAACCCACAAGAGACCCAGTACTTC	CASSNSGNPQETQYF
TRBV18	TRBJ2-7	.	.	TGTGCCAGCTCACCACGATTTGTTCGTGGGTTCGAGCAGTACTTC	CASSPRFVRGFEQYF
TRBV4-1	TRBJ1-5	.	few	TGCGCCAGCAGCCAGAGGGGGGGCAATCAGCCCCAGCATTTT	CASSQRGGNQPQHF
TRBV2	TRBJ2-1	TRBD2	.	TGTGCCAGTCGGTGGGCTAGCGGGAGACTCGAGCAGTTCTTC	CASRWASGRLEQFF
TRBV7-8	TRBJ2-1	.	.	TGTGCCAGCAGCCCATCCAACTATGATGAGCAGTTCTTC	CASSPSNYDEQFF
TRBV7-9	TRBJ1-2	.	.	TGTGCCAGCAGCCCCCAATTCTTTAACTATGGCTACACCTTC	CASSPQFFNYGYTF
TRBV6-5	TRBJ2-5	TRBD2	.	TGTGCCAGCAGTTACTCGAGGACGGGAGGAGGGGAGACCCAGTACTTC	CASSYSRTGGGETQYF
TRBV10-3	TRBJ2-3	TRBD2	.	TGTGCCATCAGTGAGTCGAGGGCTAGCGGGAGCTCGCAGTATTTT	CAISESRASGSSQYF
TRBV9	TRBJ2-5	.	.	TGTGCCAGCAGCGCCGCCGGACATTATAAGACCTTGGGGACCCAGTACTTC	CASSAAGHYKTLGTQYF
TRBV19	TRBJ2-7	.	.	TGTGCCAGTAGTCTGACTCACTCCTACGAGCAGTACTTC	CASSLTHSYEQYF
TRBV4-2	TRBJ2-7	TRBD1	.	TGTGCCAGCAGCCCGAGGGGGCTGTCCTACGAGCAGTACTTC	CASSPRGLSYEQYF
TRBV6-5	TRBJ2-7	.	.	TGTGCCAGCAGGCGTCCAGGGTGGGGCCCCTACGAGCAGTACTTC	CASRRPGWGPYEQYF
TRBV15	TRBJ2-1	TRBD2	.	TGTGCCACCGCTGGCGGGAGCGCAACCTACAATGAGCAGTTCTTC	CATAGGSATYNEQFF
TRBV18	TRBJ2-1	.	.	TGTGCCAGCTCACCAACGGCTAGTTTGGAGAGTGAGCAGTTCTTC	CASSPTASLESEQFF
TRBV15	TRBJ2-7	.	.	TGTGCCACCAGCAGAGACGAGGGACAAGGGCCCCCCTACGAGCAGTACTTC	CATSRDEGQGPPYEQYF
TRBV7-9	TRBJ2-1	.	.	TGTGCCAGCAGCAGTCTCGTGGTAGGGACGAATGAGCAGTTCTTC	CASSSLVVGTNEQFF
TRBV10-3	TRBJ2-7	.	once	TGTGCCATCAGTGACCTCGGCCTCTACGAGCAGTACTTC	CAISDLGLYEQYF